This T cell receptor (beta chain) comes out of a study of blood T cell repertoires in COVID-19. Repertoires were generated with immunoSEQ multiplex PCR, while TCRdb's copy carries only in-frame clones and drops some. Seen here are under 200,000 clones, over 75% observed once, and the top ten hold about 7%. With 3 bases removed from V and 0 bases from J, the gap between germline ends came to 9 bases. CDR1 and CDR2 (germline): LNHDA, SQIVND (reference sequence). The CDR3 is 15 residues long. Sequencing was done on a sample of PBMCs or T cells enriched from blood (not recorded which). The TCR originated in a woman aged 50 to 60 who had recovered from COVID-19. V and J are TRBV19 and TRBJ2-1; no definite D call. The DNA for the CDR3 is TGTGCCAGTAGTATTACAGTAAGCTCCTACAATGAGCAGTTCTTC. Translation: CASSITVSSYNEQFF.